The 4 T cell receptor beta chains presented below share a single source sample, sequenced in a study of cytomegalovirus exposure and HLA in healthy donors. Repertoires were generated with immunoSEQ multiplex PCR, while TCRdb's copy carries only in-frame clones and drops some. The data contain tens of thousands of clones, less than 96% of them singletons. The sequenced sample consisted of PBMCs. These receptors originate from a man in his late teens or twenties in good health and CMV-seropositive.

The DNA of the CDR3 is TGTGCCAGCAGCTTGGGGGGGACAGCAGGGAGGAACACTGAAGCTTTCTTT. This translates into CASSLGGTAGRNTEAFF. The chain joins TRBV5-4 to TRBJ1-1; 7 bases agree with TRBD1. Germline assignment: CDR1 SGHNT and CDR2 YYREEE (reference sequence). The CDR3 spans 17 residues. The ends lost 0 bases at V and 1 base at J; junction bases unmatched: 9.

The genes are TRBV5-1 and TRBJ1-5; D gene ambiguous. CDR1 SGHRS and CDR2 YFSETQ come from the germline V gene. Trimming shortened V by 4 bases and J by 0 bases, and 11 bases separated the two germline ends. The CDR3 has 15 amino acids. The CDR3 reads CASSPGWNSNQPQHF. CDR3 sequence (DNA): TGCGCCAGCAGCCCAGGTTGGAATAGCAATCAGCCCCAGCATTTT.

The chain carries TRBV9 and TRBJ2-7; 7 nucleotides agree with TRBD2. J lost 6 bases, V lost 0 bases, and 12 bases had no gene match. Germline V gives CDR1 SGDLS, CDR2 YYNGEE. The CDR3 runs 16 residues. The chain's CDR3 is CASSVGASGGSGEQYF. In DNA, the CDR3 is TGTGCCAGCAGCGTAGGGGCTAGCGGAGGCTCCGGCGAGCAGTACTTC.

The chain is built from TRBV11-2 and TRBJ1-3; 7 nucleotides match TRBD1. J lost 0 bases, V lost 2 bases, and 10 bases had no gene match. The CDR3 is 18 residues long. Germline CDR1 SGHAT, CDR2 FQNNGV. The CDR3 nucleotides read TGTGCCAGCAGCTTAAACAACAGGGGACATTTCTCTGGAAACACCATATATTTT. Translated: CASSLNNRGHFSGNTIYF.